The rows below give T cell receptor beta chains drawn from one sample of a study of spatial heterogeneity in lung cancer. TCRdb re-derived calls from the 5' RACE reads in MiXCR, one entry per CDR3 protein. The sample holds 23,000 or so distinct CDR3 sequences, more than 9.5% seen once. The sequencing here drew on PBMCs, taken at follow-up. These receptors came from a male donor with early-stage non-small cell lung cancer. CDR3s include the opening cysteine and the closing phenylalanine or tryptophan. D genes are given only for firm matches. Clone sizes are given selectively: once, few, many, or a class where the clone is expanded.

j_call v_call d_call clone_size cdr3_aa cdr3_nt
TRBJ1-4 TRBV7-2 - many CASSWGARASNEKLFF TGTGCCAGCAGCTGGGGGGCCAGGGCGTCTAATGAAAAACTGTTTTTT
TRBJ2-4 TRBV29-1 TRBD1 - CSVAGDREAKNIQYF TGCAGCGTTGCGGGGGACAGGGAAGCCAAAAACATTCAGTACTTC
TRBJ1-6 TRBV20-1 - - CSARDYYLSSYNSPLHF TGCAGTGCTAGAGATTATTATCTCAGCTCCTATAATTCACCCCTCCACTTT
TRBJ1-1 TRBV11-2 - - CASSYRDGTEAFF TGTGCCAGCAGCTACAGGGACGGCACTGAAGCTTTCTTT
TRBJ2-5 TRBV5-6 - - CASSSFSGAETQYF TGTGCCAGCAGCTCATTTTCGGGAGCGGAGACCCAGTACTTC
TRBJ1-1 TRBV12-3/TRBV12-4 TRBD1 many CASSPQGGAEAFF TGTGCCAGCAGTCCCCAGGGGGGCGCTGAAGCTTTCTTT
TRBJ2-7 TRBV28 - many CASSLSAGIYEQYF TGTGCCAGCAGTTTATCGGCAGGAATCTACGAGCAGTACTTC
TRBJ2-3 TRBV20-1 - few CVAWGDTDTQYF TGTGTGGCCTGGGGGGACACAGATACGCAGTATTTT
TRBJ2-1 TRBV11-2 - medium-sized CASSLGGGDEQFF TGTGCCAGCAGCTTAGGGGGCGGCGATGAGCAGTTCTTC
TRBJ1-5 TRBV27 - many CASSLAQSNQPQHF TGTGCCAGCAGTTTAGCACAGAGCAATCAGCCCCAGCATTTT
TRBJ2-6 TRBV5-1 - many CASSLSGDGANVLTF TGCGCCAGCAGCCTTTCAGGGGATGGGGCCAACGTCCTGACTTTC
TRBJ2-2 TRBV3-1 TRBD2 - CASSQGSLSISGGTGELFF TGTGCCAGCAGCCAAGGGAGTCTTTCGATTAGCGGGGGGACCGGGGAGCTGTTTTTT
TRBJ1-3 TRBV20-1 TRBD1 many CSADRADSGNTIYF TGCAGTGCTGACAGGGCCGACTCTGGAAACACCATATATTTT
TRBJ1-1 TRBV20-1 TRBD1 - CSARLPDRDLEAFF TGCAGTGCTAGACTCCCCGACAGGGACCTCGAAGCTTTCTTT
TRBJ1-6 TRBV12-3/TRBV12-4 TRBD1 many CASRGQGVYSPLHF TGTGCCAGCAGAGGACAGGGGGTATATTCACCCCTCCACTTT
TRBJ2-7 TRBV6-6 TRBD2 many CASSYSASGGYEQYF TGTGCCAGCAGTTACTCCGCTAGCGGGGGCTACGAGCAGTACTTC
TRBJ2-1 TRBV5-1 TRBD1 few CASSLAGRTGIGNEQFF TGCGCCAGCAGCTTGGCCGGTCGGACAGGGATAGGCAATGAGCAGTTCTTC
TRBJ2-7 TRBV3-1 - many CASSQDEEEQYF TGTGCCAGCAGCCAAGATGAAGAAGAGCAGTACTTC
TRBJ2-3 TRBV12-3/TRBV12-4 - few CASSSRHQNTDTQYF TGTGCCAGCAGTTCCAGACACCAGAACACAGATACGCAGTATTTT
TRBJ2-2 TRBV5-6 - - CASSYGPAGTGELFF TGTGCCAGCAGCTACGGACCGGCGGGCACCGGGGAGCTGTTTTTT
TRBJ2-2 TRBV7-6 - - CASSLDTAGELFF TGTGCCAGCAGCTTAGATACAGCCGGGGAGCTGTTTTTT
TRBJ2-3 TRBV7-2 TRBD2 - CASSSRLAGAPWEDTQYF TGTGCCAGCAGCTCCCGACTAGCGGGGGCCCCATGGGAAGATACGCAGTATTTT
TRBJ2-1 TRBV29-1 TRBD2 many CSVVGGSRGYNEQFF TGCAGCGTTGTGGGGGGGAGTCGTGGATACAATGAGCAGTTCTTC
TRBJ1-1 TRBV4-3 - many CASRFTVGRNTEAFF TGCGCCAGCAGATTTACGGTGGGGAGGAACACTGAAGCTTTCTTT
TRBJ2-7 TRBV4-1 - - CASSSNRASTLYEQYF TGCGCCAGCAGCTCCAACCGGGCCTCAACACTCTACGAGCAGTACTTC
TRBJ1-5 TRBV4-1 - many CASSQRSQGVGNQPQHF TGCGCCAGCAGCCAAAGGTCCCAGGGTGTTGGCAATCAGCCCCAGCATTTT
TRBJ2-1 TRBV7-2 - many CASSLDWDEQFF TGTGCCAGCAGCTTAGATTGGGATGAGCAGTTCTTC
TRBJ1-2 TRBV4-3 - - CASSQDGDGYYGYTF TGCGCCAGCAGCCAAGACGGGGACGGTTACTATGGCTACACCTTC
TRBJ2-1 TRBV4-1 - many CASSRAEGMRKFF TGCGCCAGCAGCCGAGCAGAAGGAATGCGTAAGTTCTTC
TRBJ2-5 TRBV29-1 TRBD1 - CSVDPGQQETQYF TGCAGCGTTGACCCGGGACAGCAAGAGACCCAGTACTTC
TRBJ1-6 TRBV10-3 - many CAISETSSPLHF TGTGCCATCAGTGAGACCTCTTCACCCCTCCACTTT
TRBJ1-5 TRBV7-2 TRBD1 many CASSLVGTGGSQPQHF TGTGCCAGCAGCTTAGTCGGGACAGGGGGGAGTCAGCCCCAGCATTTT
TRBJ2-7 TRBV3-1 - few CASSQRPDGGEQYF TGTGCCAGCAGCCAAAGGCCCGACGGTGGAGAGCAGTACTTC
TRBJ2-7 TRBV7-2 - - CASSTFGVPYEQYF TGTGCCAGCAGCACCTTTGGCGTCCCCTACGAGCAGTACTTC
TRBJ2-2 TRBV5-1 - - CASSPTGTGGELFF TGCGCCAGCAGCCCAACAGGGACGGGCGGGGAGCTGTTTTTT
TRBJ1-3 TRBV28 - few CASSLPRAHPNTIYF TGTGCCAGCAGTTTACCCCGGGCCCATCCGAACACCATATATTTT
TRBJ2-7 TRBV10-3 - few CAISEGPYEQYF TGTGCCATCAGTGAAGGGCCCTACGAGCAGTACTTC
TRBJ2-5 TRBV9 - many CASSVESRVPGETQYF TGTGCCAGCAGCGTAGAATCCAGGGTCCCCGGGGAGACCCAGTACTTC
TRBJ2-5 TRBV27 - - CASSSAIMGTQYF TGTGCCAGCAGTTCCGCTATTATGGGGACCCAGTACTTC
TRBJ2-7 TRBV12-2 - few CASRLDRESSYEQYF TGTGCAAGTCGCCTGGACAGGGAGAGCTCCTACGAGCAGTACTTC
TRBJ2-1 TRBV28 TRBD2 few CASSSTSGGNEQFF TGTGCCAGCAGTTCAACTAGCGGGGGTAACGAGCAGTTCTTC
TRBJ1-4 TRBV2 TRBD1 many CAISGQELNEKLFF TGTGCCATCTCGGGACAGGAGCTTAATGAAAAACTGTTTTTT
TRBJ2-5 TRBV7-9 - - CASIGSSQETQYF TGTGCCAGCATCGGCTCCTCCCAAGAGACCCAGTACTTC
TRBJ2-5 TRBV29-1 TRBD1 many CSVVTKNDRAQETQYF TGCAGCGTAGTAACGAAGAATGACAGGGCCCAAGAGACCCAGTACTTC
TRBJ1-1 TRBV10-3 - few CAISEDPGLNTEAFF TGTGCCATCAGTGAAGACCCGGGATTGAACACTGAAGCTTTCTTT
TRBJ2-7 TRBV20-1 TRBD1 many CSAEVPGTEIYEQYF TGCAGTGCTGAGGTTCCCGGGACAGAGATCTACGAGCAGTACTTC
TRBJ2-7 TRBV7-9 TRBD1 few CASSLRTGGISYEQYF TGTGCCAGCAGCCTCCGGACAGGGGGAATCTCCTACGAGCAGTACTTC
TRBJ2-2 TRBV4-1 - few CASSQAPITGELFF TGCGCCAGCAGCCAAGCCCCGATAACCGGGGAGCTGTTTTTT
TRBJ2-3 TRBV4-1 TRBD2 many CASSLSSGGATDTQYF TGCGCCAGCAGCCTGTCTAGCGGGGGGGCAACAGATACGCAGTATTTT
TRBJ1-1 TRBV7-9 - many CASSLQADTEAFF TGTGCCAGCAGCTTACAGGCGGACACTGAAGCTTTCTTT